This TCR beta chain came from a study of blood T cells in healthy people across ages. For the second PCR, which ran for roughly 7 to 11 cycles, a sample-barcoded 5' primer and a J-beta primer mix were used. Unique molecular identifiers of 12 random nucleotides labeled each cDNA. TCRdb re-analysed the 5' RACE reads in MiXCR, keeping a single row per CDR3 protein. The table has about 1.1 million distinct CDR3 sequences, around two fifths seen once. On this clonotype itself: What it binds is not known.

Study-level findings and limits: Age advanced and TCR beta diversity per million T cells fell, roughly linearly.

The germline CDR1 and CDR2 sequences are ENHRY and SYGVKD. The CDR3 loop spans 16 amino acids. V lost 0 bases to trimming and J lost 1 base; unmatched junction nucleotides: 2. The receptor's source is a man in his late teens or twenties in good health. The sequencing sample was made of blood. V usage is TRBV10-3 and J usage is TRBJ2-1; 8 nucleotides line up with TRBD1. Here the CDR3 reads CAISESWTGSYNEQFF. The CDR3 bases are TGTGCCATCAGTGAGTCCTGGACAGGGTCCTACAATGAGCAGTTCTTC.